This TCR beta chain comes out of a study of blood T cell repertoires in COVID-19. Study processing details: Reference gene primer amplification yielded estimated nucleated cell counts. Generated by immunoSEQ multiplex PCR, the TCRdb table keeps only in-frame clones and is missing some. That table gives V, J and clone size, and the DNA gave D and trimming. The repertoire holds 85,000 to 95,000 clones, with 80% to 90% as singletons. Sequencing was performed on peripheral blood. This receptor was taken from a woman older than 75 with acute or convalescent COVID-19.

The CDR3 DNA follows: TGTGCCAGCAGAAGACAGGAGTCCTACGAGCAGTACTTC. As protein: CASRRQESYEQYF. V is TRBV6-5 and J is TRBJ2-7; a weak D match, TRBD1 (6 bases). The CDR3 contains 13 residues. The germline V and J ends were trimmed by 6 bases and 1 base, with 10 bases remaining between them. Per germline, CDR1 MNHEY and CDR2 SVGAGI.